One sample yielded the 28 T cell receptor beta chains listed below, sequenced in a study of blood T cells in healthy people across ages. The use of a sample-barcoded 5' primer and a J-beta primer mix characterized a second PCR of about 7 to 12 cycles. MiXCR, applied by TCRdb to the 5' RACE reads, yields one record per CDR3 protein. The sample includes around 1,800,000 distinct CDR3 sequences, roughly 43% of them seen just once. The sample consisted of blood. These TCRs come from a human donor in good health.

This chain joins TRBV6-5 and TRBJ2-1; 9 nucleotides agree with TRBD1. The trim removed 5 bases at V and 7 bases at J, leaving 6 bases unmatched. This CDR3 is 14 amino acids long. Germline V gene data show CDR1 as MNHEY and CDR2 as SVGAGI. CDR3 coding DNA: TGTGCCAGCAGTCCGGACAGGGGCCCTAATGAGCAGTTCTTC. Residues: CASSPDRGPNEQFF.

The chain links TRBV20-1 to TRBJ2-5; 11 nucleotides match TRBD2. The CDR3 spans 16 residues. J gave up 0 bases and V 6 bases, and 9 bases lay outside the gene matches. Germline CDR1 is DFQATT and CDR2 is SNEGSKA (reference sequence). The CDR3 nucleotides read TGCAGTGCCTTTCCCCCTAGCGGGGGGTACCAAGAGACCCAGTACTTC. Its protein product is CSAFPPSGGYQETQYF.

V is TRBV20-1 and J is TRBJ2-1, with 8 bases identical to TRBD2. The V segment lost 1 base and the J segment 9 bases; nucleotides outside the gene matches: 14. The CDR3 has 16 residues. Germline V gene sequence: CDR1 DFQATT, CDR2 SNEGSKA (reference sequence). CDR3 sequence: CSARVSSGGSRGEQFF. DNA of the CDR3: TGCAGTGCTAGAGTATCCAGCGGGGGCTCCCGGGGTGAGCAGTTCTTC.

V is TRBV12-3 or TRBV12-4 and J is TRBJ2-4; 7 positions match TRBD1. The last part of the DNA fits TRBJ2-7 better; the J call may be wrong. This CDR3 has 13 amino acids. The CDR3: CASSWTGRYEQYF. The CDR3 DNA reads TGTGCCAGCAGCTGGACAGGCCGTTACGAGCAGTACTTC.

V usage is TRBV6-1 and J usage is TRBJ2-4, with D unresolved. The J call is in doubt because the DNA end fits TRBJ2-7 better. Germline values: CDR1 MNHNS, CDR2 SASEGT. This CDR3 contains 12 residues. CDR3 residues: CASSGPSGEQYF. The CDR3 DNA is TGTGCCAGCAGTGGCCCCTCGGGCGAGCAGTACTTC.

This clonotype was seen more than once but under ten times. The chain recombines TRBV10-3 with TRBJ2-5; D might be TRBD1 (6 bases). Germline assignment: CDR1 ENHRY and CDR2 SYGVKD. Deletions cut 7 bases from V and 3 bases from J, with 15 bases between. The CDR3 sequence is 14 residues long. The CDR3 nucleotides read TGTGCCATCAATGCATGCAGGGGAGAAGAGACCCAGTACTTC. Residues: CAINACRGEETQYF.

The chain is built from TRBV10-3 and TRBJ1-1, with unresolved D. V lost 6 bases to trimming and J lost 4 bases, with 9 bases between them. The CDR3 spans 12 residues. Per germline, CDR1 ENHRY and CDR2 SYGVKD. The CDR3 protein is CAISRLGTEAFF. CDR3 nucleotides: TGTGCCATCAGCAGGCTGGGCACTGAAGCTTTCTTT.

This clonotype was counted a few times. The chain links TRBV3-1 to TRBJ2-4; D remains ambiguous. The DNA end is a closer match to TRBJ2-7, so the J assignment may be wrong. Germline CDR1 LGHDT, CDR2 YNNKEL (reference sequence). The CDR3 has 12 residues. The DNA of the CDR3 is TGTGCCAGCAGCCATCCGGGCTACGAGCAGTACTTC. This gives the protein CASSHPGYEQYF.

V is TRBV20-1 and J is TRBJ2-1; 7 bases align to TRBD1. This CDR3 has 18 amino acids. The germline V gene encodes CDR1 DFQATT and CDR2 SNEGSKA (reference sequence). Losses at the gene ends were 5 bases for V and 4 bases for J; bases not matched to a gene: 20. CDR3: CSALLDRPYFGEYNEQFF. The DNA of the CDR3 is TGCAGTGCTTTGCTGGACAGGCCCTATTTCGGTGAATACAATGAGCAGTTCTTC.

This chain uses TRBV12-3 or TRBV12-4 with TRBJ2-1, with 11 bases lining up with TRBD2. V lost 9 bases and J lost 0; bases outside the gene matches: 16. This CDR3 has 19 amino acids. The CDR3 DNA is TGTGCCAGTAAAGGGGGACTAGCGGTACCCAAGAGCTCCTACAATGAGCAGTTCTTC. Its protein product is CASKGGLAVPKSSYNEQFF.

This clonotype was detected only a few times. CDR3 DNA sequence: TGTGCCAGCAGTTTTTCTGATAGCAATCAGCCCCAGCATTTT. Protein product: CASSFSDSNQPQHF. V usage is TRBV12-3 or TRBV12-4 and J usage is TRBJ1-5; D uncertain. Trimming stripped 3 bases from V and 0 bases from J, with 6 bases between. The CDR3 covers 14 residues.

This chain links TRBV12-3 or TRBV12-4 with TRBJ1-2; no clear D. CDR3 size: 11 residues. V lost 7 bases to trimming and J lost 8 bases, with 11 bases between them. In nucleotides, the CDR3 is TGTGCCAGCACCCTCAGAGGAGGCTACACCTTC. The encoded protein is CASTLRGGYTF.

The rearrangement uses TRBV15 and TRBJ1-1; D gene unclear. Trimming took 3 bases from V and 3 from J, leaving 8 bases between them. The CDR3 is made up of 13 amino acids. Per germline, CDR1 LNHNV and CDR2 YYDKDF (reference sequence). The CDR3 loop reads CATSSEIYTEAFF. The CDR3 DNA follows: TGTGCCACCAGCAGCGAGATTTACACTGAAGCTTTCTTT.

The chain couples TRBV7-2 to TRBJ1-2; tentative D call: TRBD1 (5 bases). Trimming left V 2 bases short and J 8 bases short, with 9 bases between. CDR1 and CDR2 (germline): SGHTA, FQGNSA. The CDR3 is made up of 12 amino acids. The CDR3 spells CASSLRGWGYTF. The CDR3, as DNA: TGTGCCAGCAGCTTAAGGGGTTGGGGCTACACCTTC.

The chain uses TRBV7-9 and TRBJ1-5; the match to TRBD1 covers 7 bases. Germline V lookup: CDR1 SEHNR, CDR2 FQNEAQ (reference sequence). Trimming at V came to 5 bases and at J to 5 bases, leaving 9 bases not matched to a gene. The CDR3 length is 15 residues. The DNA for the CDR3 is TGTGCCAGCAGCCACTTAGGGACAGCGGATCAGCCCCAGCATTTT. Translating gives CASSHLGTADQPQHF. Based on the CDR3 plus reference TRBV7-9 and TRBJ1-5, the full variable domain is DTGVSQNPRHKITKRGQNVTFRCDPISEHNRLYWYRQTLGQGPEFLTYFQNEAQLEKSRLLSDRFSAERPKGSFSTLEIQRTEQGDSAMYLCASSHLGTADQPQHFGDGTRLSIL.

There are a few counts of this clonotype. The CDR3 sequence is CASSQERPFEEQYF. The CDR3 coding sequence is TGCGCCAGCAGCCAAGAGAGGCCCTTTGAGGAGCAGTACTTC. The V gene is TRBV4-1, the J gene TRBJ2-5; the D is unclear. Germline lookup yields CDR1 MGHRA and CDR2 YSYEKL. The CDR3 totals 14 residues. Trimming cost V 0 bases and J 11 bases, with 16 bases left between them.

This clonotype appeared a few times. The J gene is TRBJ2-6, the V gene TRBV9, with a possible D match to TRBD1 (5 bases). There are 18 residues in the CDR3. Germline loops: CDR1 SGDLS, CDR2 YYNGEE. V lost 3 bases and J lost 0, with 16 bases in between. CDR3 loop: CASSATGPDFSGANVLTF. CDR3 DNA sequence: TGTGCCAGCAGCGCCACAGGTCCCGATTTCTCTGGGGCCAACGTCCTGACTTTC.

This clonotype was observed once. The CDR3 DNA reads TGTGCCAGCAGTTTAACTTCCGCGGCCGAGGGGTATTTTCCCCTCCACTTT. This encodes CASSLTSAAEGYFPLHF. The chain carries TRBV12-3 or TRBV12-4 and TRBJ1-6; a weak D match, TRBD1 (5 bases). Trimming removed 2 bases at V and 13 bases at J, with 24 bases between. CDR3 size: 17 residues.

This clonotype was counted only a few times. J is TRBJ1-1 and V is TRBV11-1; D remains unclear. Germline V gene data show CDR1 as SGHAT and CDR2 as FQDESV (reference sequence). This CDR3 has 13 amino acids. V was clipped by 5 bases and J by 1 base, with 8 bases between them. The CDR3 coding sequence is TGTGCCAGCAGCGAAACACCGAACACTGAAGCTTTCTTT. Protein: CASSETPNTEAFF.

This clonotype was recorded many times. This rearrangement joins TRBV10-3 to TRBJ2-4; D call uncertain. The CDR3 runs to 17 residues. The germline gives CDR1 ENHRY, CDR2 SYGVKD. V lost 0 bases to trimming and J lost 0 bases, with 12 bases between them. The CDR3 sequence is CAISESSLILAKNIQYF. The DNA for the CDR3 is TGTGCCATCAGTGAGTCGTCGCTGATACTAGCCAAAAACATTCAGTACTTC.

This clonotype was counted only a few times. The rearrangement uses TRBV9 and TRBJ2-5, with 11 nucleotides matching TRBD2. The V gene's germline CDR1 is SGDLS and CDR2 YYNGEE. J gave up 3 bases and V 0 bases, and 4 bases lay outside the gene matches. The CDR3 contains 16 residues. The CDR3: CASSVGGGLAEETQYF. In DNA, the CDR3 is TGTGCCAGCAGCGTAGGCGGGGGACTAGCGGAAGAGACCCAGTACTTC.

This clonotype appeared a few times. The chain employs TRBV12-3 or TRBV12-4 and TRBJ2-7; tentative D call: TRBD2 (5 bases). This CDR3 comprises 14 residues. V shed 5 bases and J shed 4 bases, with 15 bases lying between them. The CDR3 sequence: CASSLSGIPYEQYF. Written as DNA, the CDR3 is TGTGCCAGCAGTCTCTCCGGGATACCTTACGAGCAGTACTTC.

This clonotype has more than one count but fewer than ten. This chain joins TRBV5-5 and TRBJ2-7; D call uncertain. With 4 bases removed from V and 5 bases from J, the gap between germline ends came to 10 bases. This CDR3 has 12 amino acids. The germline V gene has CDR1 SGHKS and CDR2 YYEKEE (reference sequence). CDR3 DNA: TGTGCCAGCAGCGTCCTGACGGACGAGCAGTACTTC. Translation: CASSVLTDEQYF.

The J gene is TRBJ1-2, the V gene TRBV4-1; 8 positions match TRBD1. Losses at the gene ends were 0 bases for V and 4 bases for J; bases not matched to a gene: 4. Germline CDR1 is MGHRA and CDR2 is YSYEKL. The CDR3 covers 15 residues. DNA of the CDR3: TGCGCCAGCAGCCAAGAGCAGGGGGCCGGCTATGGCTACACCTTC. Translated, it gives CASSQEQGAGYGYTF.

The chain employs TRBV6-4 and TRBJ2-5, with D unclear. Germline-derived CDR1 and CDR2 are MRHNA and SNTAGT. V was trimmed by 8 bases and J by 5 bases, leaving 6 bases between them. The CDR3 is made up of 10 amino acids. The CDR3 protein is CASPKETQYF. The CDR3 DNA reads TGTGCCAGCCCCAAGGAGACCCAGTACTTC.

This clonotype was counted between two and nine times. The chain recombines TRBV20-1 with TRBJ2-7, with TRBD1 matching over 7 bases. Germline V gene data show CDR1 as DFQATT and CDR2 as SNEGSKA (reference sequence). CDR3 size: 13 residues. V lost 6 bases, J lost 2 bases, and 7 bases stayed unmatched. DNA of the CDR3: TGCAGTGCCCTATGGGACAGCCCCTACGAGCAGTACTTC. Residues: CSALWDSPYEQYF.

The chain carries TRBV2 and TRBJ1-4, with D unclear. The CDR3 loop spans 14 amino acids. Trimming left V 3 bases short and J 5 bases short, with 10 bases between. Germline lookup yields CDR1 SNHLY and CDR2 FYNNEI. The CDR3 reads CASSDPYFNEKLFF. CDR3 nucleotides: TGTGCCAGCAGTGACCCCTACTTCAATGAAAAACTGTTTTTT.

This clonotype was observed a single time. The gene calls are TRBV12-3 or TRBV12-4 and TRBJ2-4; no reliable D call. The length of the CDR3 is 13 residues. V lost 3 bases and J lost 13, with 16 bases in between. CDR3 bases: TGTGCCAGCAGTTTTGGCTTTCACAATGAGCAGTACTTC. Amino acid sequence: CASSFGFHNEQYF.